One sample yielded the 14 T cell receptor beta chains listed below, sequenced in a study of T cell responses to AZD1222 COVID-19 vaccine. Sequenced by immunoSEQ multiplex PCR; TCRdb stores in-frame clones only, minus some. Of approximately 15,000 clones listed, about 88% are singletons. The source was peripheral blood, collected 28 days after the second AZD1222 dose. These receptors were taken from an adult who received the AZD1222 COVID-19 vaccine.

V usage is TRBV19 and J usage is TRBJ2-2, with 9 bases lining up with TRBD1. With 10 bases clipped from V and 3 bases from J, the junction kept 6 bases outside the gene matches. This CDR3 spans 14 amino acids. Germline CDR1 and CDR2: LNHDA and SQIVND (reference sequence). The CDR3 bases are TGTGCCACCGCAGACAGGGGGGACACCGGGGAGCTGTTTTTT. It translates to CATADRGDTGELFF. The variable domain in full, with the rest retrieved from reference TRBV19 and TRBJ2-2, is DGGITQSPKYLFRKEGQNVTLSCEQNLNHDAMYWYRQDPGQGLRLIYYSQIVNDFQKGDIAEGYSVSREKKESFPLTVTSAQKNPTAFYLCATADRGDTGELFFGEGSRLTVL.

The CDR3 protein is CSGQGSAETQYF. CDR3 coding DNA: TGCAGCGGACAGGGATCAGCAGAGACCCAGTACTTC. This chain joins TRBV29-1 and TRBJ2-5, with TRBD1 matching over 7 bases. From germline, CDR1 is SQVTM and CDR2 ANQGSEA. The CDR3 runs to 12 residues. The trim removed 7 bases at V and 4 bases at J, leaving 6 bases unmatched. Full variable domain (missing parts from reference TRBV29-1 and TRBJ2-5): SAVISQKPSRDICQRGTSLTIQCQVDSQVTMMFWYRQQPGQSLTLIATANQGSEATYESGFVIDKFPISRPNLTFSTLTVSNMSPEDSSIYLCSGQGSAETQYFGPGTRLLVL.

This chain links TRBV24-1 with TRBJ2-1, with D perhaps being TRBD1 or TRBD2 (6 bases each). The length of the CDR3 is 20 residues. Germline V CDR1 and CDR2: KGHDR, SFDVKD. V lost 0 bases, J lost 6 bases, and 26 bases lay in between. The CDR3 here is CATSDLRGAAKSLGGNEQFF. The CDR3 nucleotides are TGTGCCACCAGTGATTTGAGGGGGGCCGCCAAATCCTTAGGGGGCAATGAGCAGTTCTTC.

The chain carries TRBV19 and TRBJ1-5, with 7 bases aligning to TRBD1. CDR1 is LNHDA and CDR2 is SQIVND in the germline V gene (reference sequence). V lost 7 bases to trimming and J lost 0 bases; unmatched junction nucleotides: 9. This CDR3 is built from 16 residues. The CDR3: CASKDGTAYSNQPQHF. Written as DNA, the CDR3 is TGTGCCAGTAAGGATGGGACAGCTTATAGCAATCAGCCCCAGCATTTT. Looking up the rest from reference TRBV19 and TRBJ1-5 gives the full variable domain: DGGITQSPKYLFRKEGQNVTLSCEQNLNHDAMYWYRQDPGQGLRLIYYSQIVNDFQKGDIAEGYSVSREKKESFPLTVTSAQKNPTAFYLCASKDGTAYSNQPQHFGDGTRLSIL.

The J gene is TRBJ2-2, the V gene TRBV5-1; 12 bases are a match to TRBD2. The trim removed 3 bases at V and 8 bases at J, leaving 11 bases unmatched. The CDR3 covers 17 residues. Germline lookup yields CDR1 SGHRS and CDR2 YFSETQ. The CDR3 nucleotides read TGCGCCAGCAGCTGGCGTCCACTAGCGGGAGGAACTGGGGAGCTGTTTTTT. Encoded protein: CASSWRPLAGGTGELFF.

The chain carries TRBV5-1 and TRBJ1-1; a weak D match, TRBD1 (5 bases). This CDR3 spans 14 amino acids. Per germline, CDR1 SGHRS and CDR2 YFSETQ. V gave up 1 base and J gave up 1 base, with 8 bases separating them. CDR3 protein: CASSLSGGNTEAFF. CDR3 sequence (DNA): TGCGCCAGCAGCTTGAGCGGGGGGAACACTGAAGCTTTCTTT.

The J gene is TRBJ1-5, the V gene TRBV4-1; D is unresolved. The V gene's germline CDR1 is MGHRA and CDR2 YSYEKL. CDR3 length equals 14 residues. V lost 4 bases to trimming and J lost 1 base, with 8 bases between them. DNA of the CDR3: TGCGCCAGCAGCCGGTGGGAAAGCAATCAGCCCCAGCATTTT. As protein: CASSRWESNQPQHF.

This chain's CDR3 is CASRSTGTGSYEQYF. The CDR3 nucleotides read TGTGCCAGCAGATCCACCGGGACAGGGAGCTACGAGCAGTACTTC. This chain joins TRBV6-6 and TRBJ2-7, with TRBD1 identical over 9 bases. Losses at the gene ends were 6 bases for V and 3 bases for J; bases not matched to a gene: 9. CDR3 length: 15 residues. Germline CDR1 and CDR2: MNHNY and SVGAGI (reference sequence).

This clone was picked up one time. The gene calls are TRBV6-5 and TRBJ1-1; D is undetermined. This CDR3 contains 13 residues. The V gene's germline CDR1 is MNHEY and CDR2 SVGAGI. With 8 bases removed from V and 0 bases from J, the gap between germline ends came to 10 bases. For the CDR3, the DNA is TGTGCCAGCGGGTACAGCCTGAACACTGAAGCTTTCTTT. Translating gives CASGYSLNTEAFF.

V usage is TRBV7-9 and J usage is TRBJ2-5, with D possibly TRBD2 on 5 matching bases. Trimming took 3 bases from V and 2 from J, leaving 10 bases between them. Per germline, CDR1 SEHNR and CDR2 FQNEAQ (reference sequence). The CDR3 is 14 residues long. This CDR3 reads CASSFGLGQETQYF. CDR3 DNA: TGTGCCAGCAGCTTCGGACTGGGGCAAGAGACCCAGTACTTC.

The rearrangement links TRBV28 to TRBJ1-2; 7 bases fit TRBD1. Unmatched junction bases numbered 5, after V lost 6 bases and J lost 4 bases. Looked up from germline, CDR1 is MDHEN and CDR2 is SYDVKM. This CDR3 comprises 13 residues. Here the CDR3 reads CASSSGTVYGYTF. CDR3 coding DNA: TGTGCCAGCAGCTCCGGGACAGTCTATGGCTACACCTTC.

V gene TRBV3-1 (or the pseudogene TRBV3-2) combines with J gene TRBJ2-7; 8 bases match TRBD2. Germline loops: CDR1 LGHDT, CDR2 YNNKEL (reference sequence). The CDR3 spans 15 residues. Trimming at V came to 1 base and at J to 4 bases, leaving 6 bases not matched to a gene. Here the CDR3 DNA reads TGTGCCAGCAGCCAAGGGCAAGCGGGAGCGTACGAGCAGTACTTC. As protein: CASSQGQAGAYEQYF.

The chain links TRBV5-1 to TRBJ2-7, with 8 bases identical to TRBD2. The ends lost 3 bases at V and 0 bases at J; junction bases unmatched: 5. Germline V CDR1 and CDR2: SGHRS, YFSETQ. The CDR3 contains 15 residues. The CDR3 here is CASSSQSGSSYEQYF. The CDR3 DNA reads TGCGCCAGCAGCTCCCAGAGCGGGAGCTCCTACGAGCAGTACTTC. Together with reference TRBV5-1 and TRBJ2-7, the CDR3 gives the full variable domain: KAGVTQTPRYLIKTRGQQVTLSCSPISGHRSVSWYQQTPGQGLQFLFEYFSETQRNKGNFPGRFSGRQFSNSRSEMNVSTLELGDSALYLCASSSQSGSSYEQYFGPGTRLTVT.

The V and J genes are TRBV19 and TRBJ1-2, with D possibly TRBD1 on 5 matching bases. The CDR3 has 14 amino acids. V lost 4 bases to trimming and J lost 4 bases, with 13 bases between them. Germline CDR1 and CDR2: LNHDA and SQIVND (reference sequence). CDR3 sequence: CASSSPSQGYGYTF. The DNA of the CDR3 is TGTGCCAGTAGTAGCCCATCGCAGGGCTATGGCTACACCTTC. Based on the CDR3 plus reference TRBV19 and TRBJ1-2, the full variable domain is DGGITQSPKYLFRKEGQNVTLSCEQNLNHDAMYWYRQDPGQGLRLIYYSQIVNDFQKGDIAEGYSVSREKKESFPLTVTSAQKNPTAFYLCASSSPSQGYGYTFGSGTRLTVV.